This TCR beta chain was recorded in a study of blood T cell repertoires in COVID-19. Study overall: The cDNA or gDNA used as material had been derived from T cells, B-cell-depleted T cells, or PBMCs.

All enrollees were roughly 18 to 89 years old and from 25 or so US areas. Grouping used clinical history reported by participants in a survey and questionnaire. The CDR3 is made up of 13 amino acids. The V end lost 8 bases, the J end lost 1 base, and 11 bases lay between the germline ends. CDR1 is LNHDA and CDR2 is SQIVND in the germline V gene (reference sequence). This clone was observed a single time. Source study methods: Reference gene primer amplification gave nucleated cell count estimates. Using immunoSEQ multiplex PCR, the repertoire was profiled, and TCRdb retains in-frame clones only, with some absent. V, J and clone size reflect that table, while D and trimming were determined from the DNA. The profile shows 200,000 or so clones, approximately 90% of them singletons.

The origin of this receptor is a man aged 30-40 years who had recovered from COVID-19. The sample consisted of PBMCs or T cells enriched from blood (not recorded which). The V call is TRBV19, the J call TRBJ1-2, with D hard to call. The CDR3 region has the DNA TGTGCCAGTGCCGAGGGATTTAACTATGGCTACACCTTC. It specifies CASAEGFNYGYTF. Full variable domain (remainder filled in from reference TRBV19 and TRBJ1-2): DGGITQSPKYLFRKEGQNVTLSCEQNLNHDAMYWYRQDPGQGLRLIYYSQIVNDFQKGDIAEGYSVSREKKESFPLTVTSAQKNPTAFYLCASAEGFNYGYTFGSGTRLTVV.